These 2 T cell receptor beta chains were all obtained from the same sample, sequenced in a study of T cells in Graves' hyperthyroidism and ophthalmopathy. Amplification of TCR beta CDR3 regions used RNA as the template. HTBI primers drove first-round RT-PCR of the TCR CDR3. MiXCR, run by TCRdb on the multiplex PCR reads, gives a single entry per CDR3 protein. The sample holds a few hundred thousand distinct CDR3 sequences, approximately 14% seen once. Sequencing was performed on blood. These TCRs come from a woman under 30 with Graves' hyperthyroidism that later progressed to Graves' ophthalmopathy.

This clonotype is categorized as medium-sized. The gene calls are TRBV6-2 or TRBV6-3 and TRBJ2-5; D not certain. The germline CDR1 and CDR2 sequences are MNHEY and SVGEGT. The CDR3 is 13 amino acids. V lost 5 bases to trimming and J lost 2 bases, with 9 bases between them. The CDR3 sequence: CASSLHEQETQYF. The CDR3 nucleotides are TGTGCCAGCAGTCTTCACGAACAAGAGACCCAGTACTTC.

To note about this clonotype: This may come from a read error, since a much larger clone is one base off. The rearrangement uses TRBV28 and TRBJ2-7; D tentatively reads TRBD1 or TRBD2 (5 bases each). Trimming removed 3 bases at V and 6 bases at J, with 18 bases between. Germline loops: CDR1 MDHEN, CDR2 SYDVKM. The CDR3 is made up of 15 amino acids. The CDR3 DNA is TGTGCCAGCAGTTTCCCCGGGATTGGGGCCTGCGAGCAGTACTTC. This codes for CASSFPGIGACEQYF. Full variable domain (remainder filled in from reference TRBV28 and TRBJ2-7): DVKVTQSSRYLVKRTGEKVFLECVQDMDHENMFWYRQDPGLGLRLIYFSYDVKMKEKGDIPEGYSVSREKKERFSLILESASTNQTSMYLCASSFPGIGACEQYFGPGTRLTVT.